The clone carrying this TCR beta chain was picked up one time. The data were obtained in a study of blood T cell repertoires in COVID-19. Study-wide context: The United States, Italy and Spain supplied acute and convalescent COVID-19 samples. Sources were T cells, B-cell-depleted T cells, or PBMCs; the material itself was cDNA or gDNA.

How the authors handled the data: Amplification of reference gene primers provided the estimated nucleated cell counts. Clones were sequenced by immunoSEQ multiplex PCR, and TCRdb holds only the in-frame ones, with some missing. V and J calls and clone size come straight from that table; D and trimming were deduced from the DNA. This sample carries about 33,000 clones, more than 80% of them seen once, and the ten largest clones take roughly 7.3%. The sequence came from a human donor in a cohort sampled during active COVID-19. Sequencing was performed on peripheral blood.

In nucleotides, the CDR3 is TGTGCCAGCAGCCCCACCAGGGTTTTCGAGCAGTACTTC. Translating it yields CASSPTRVFEQYF. V gene TRBV6-6 combines with J gene TRBJ2-7, with a possible D match to TRBD1 (5 bases). The length of the CDR3 is 13 residues. Germline V gene lookup returns CDR1 MNHNY and CDR2 SVGAGI (reference sequence). V lost 6 bases, J lost 6 bases, and 15 bases lay in between.